The next 3 T cell receptor beta chains were all read from a single sample in a study of T cells expressing NK-cell markers. TCRdb reworked the 5' RACE reads into one entry per CDR3 protein, no DNA. The listing records a few hundred thousand distinct CDR3 sequences. The specimen sequenced was blood T cells: a sorted CD56 or NKG2C T cell subset, CD4+ or CD8+ T cells, or bulk PBMC T cells (not recorded which). The receptors originated from a woman in her fifties or sixties in good health.

The chain joins TRBV12-3 or TRBV12-4 to TRBJ2-1; the D call of TRBD2 rests on TCRdb alone, since no DNA is present to check it. This CDR3 region has 16 residues. CDR3 sequence: CASSLILADHYNEQFF.

The J gene is TRBJ1-2, the V gene TRBV14; TCRdb names TRBD1, which stays unverified in the absence of DNA. CDR1 is SGHDN and CDR2 is FVKESK in the germline V gene. The CDR3 has 16 amino acids. The CDR3 reads CASSQDSPAGGACYTF.

The chain recombines TRBV27 with TRBJ2-3; there is no DNA to check the TCRdb D call of TRBD2. In germline, CDR1 is MNHEY, CDR2 SMNVEV (reference sequence). The CDR3 contains 15 residues. The CDR3 sequence is CASTLGGMGTDTQYF.